The clone carrying this T cell receptor (beta chain) has more than one count but fewer than ten. No antigen is known for it. What was sequenced were expressed TCRB transcripts, since all of the isolated RNA had been reverse transcribed. Profiled with immunoSEQ multiplex PCR; TCRdb holds only in-frame clones, not every one. Among about 710,000 clones listed, over 12% were seen once. The sample is drawn from a study of beta chain features in type 1 diabetes. General study findings and limits: For patients, the naive, central memory and Treg TCRB repertoires appeared more alike than for healthy donors. Researchers report that Type 1 diabetes patients had moderately but significantly shorter TCRB CDR3s across all four CD4+ subsets.

V trimming: 2 bases; J trimming: 1 base; junction bases outside the gene matches: 9. The length of the CDR3 is 17 residues. Germline CDR1 SGHRS, CDR2 YFSETQ. The specimen was naive CD4+ T cells from blood. The clonotype comes from a man in his late teens or twenties with type 1 diabetes. This rearrangement joins TRBV5-1 to TRBJ2-7, with TRBD2 matching over 10 bases. The CDR3 loop reads CASSFTTSGRASYEQYF. The CDR3 DNA is TGCGCCAGCAGCTTTACTACCAGCGGGAGGGCGTCCTACGAGCAGTACTTC.